This T cell receptor beta chain comes out of a study of T-cell reconstitution after alpha-beta-depleted transplantation in children. V gave up 5 bases and J gave up 4 bases, with 18 bases separating them. This CDR3 has 15 residues. Per germline, CDR1 SGHAT and CDR2 FQNNGV. For TCRbeta, the library was prepared with unique molecular identifiers. TCRdb itself ran the PCR reads through MiXCR, one entry per CDR3 protein. The sample carries about 110,000 distinct CDR3 sequences, about 6% recorded once. This clonotype has at least ten counts. The specimen was PBMCs, mostly from graft donor cells, collected 360 days after TCRalphabeta/CD19-depleted stem cell transplant. J is TRBJ2-7 and V is TRBV11-2; maybe TRBD1 (5 bases). This TCR was sampled from a male patient aged 2-10 years who had a stem cell transplant for acute lymphoblastic leukemia, so the T cells may come from the graft donor. CDR3 sequence: CASSHPLQGAYEQYF. The CDR3 DNA is TGTGCCAGCAGCCATCCCCTGCAGGGTGCTTACGAGCAGTACTTC.